This TCR beta chain came from a study of PD-L1 blockade in urothelial cancer. Study details: In the mid-2010s, patients got going on atezolizumab, taking 1,200 mg intravenously every 3 weeks. After treatment start, blood was analyzed at 3 weeks (second dose) and at 6 weeks.

Study-level points and caveats: Where pretreatment blood TCR clonality fell below the median, better survival was predicted.

Deletions cut 2 bases from V and 9 bases from J, with 23 bases between. The germline gives CDR1 SGHNT, CDR2 YENEEA. This CDR3 contains 17 residues. Clones were read by immunoSEQ multiplex PCR, and TCRdb kept only the in-frame ones, dropping some. The sample lists about 47,000 clones, around 83% seen once, with about 1.7% in the top ten. Points on this clone: Its antigen is currently unknown.

Described time point: pretreatment peripheral blood. The specimen comprised PBMCs, sampled around atezolizumab (anti-PD-L1) treatment. The chain joins TRBV11-3 to TRBJ2-1; weak D call: TRBD2 (7 bases). The TCR originated in a man over 45 with urothelial cancer. For the CDR3, the DNA is TGTGCCAGCAGCTTAACACTAGCGAGAGGGGGTAATGTTGAGCAGTTCTTC. Translating it yields CASSLTLARGGNVEQFF.